This entry lists 21 T cell receptor beta chains sequenced from one sample in a study of blood T cell repertoires in COVID-19. Some clones are missing from TCRdb's copy, which holds only in-frame ones; the method was immunoSEQ multiplex PCR. The table has over 55,000 clones, about 80% seen once; the top ten hold roughly 10%. Specimen: peripheral blood. These receptors came from a man aged 45-65 years with COVID-19, enrolled during active disease.

The V and J genes are TRBV4-1 and TRBJ2-3, with 16 bases that match TRBD2. With 5 bases clipped from V and 3 bases from J, the junction kept 11 bases outside the gene matches. CDR3 size: 19 residues. Per the germline V gene, CDR1 is MGHRA and CDR2 is YSYEKL. The CDR3 DNA reads as TGCGCCAGCAGCTACAGAGGGACTAGCGGGAGGGCCAGGACAGATACGCAGTATTTT. Protein product: CASSYRGTSGRARTDTQYF.

J is TRBJ2-7 and V is TRBV30; 7 bases line up with TRBD2. Germline CDR1 reads GTSNPN; CDR2 reads SVGIG (reference sequence). The J segment lost 6 bases and the V segment lost 1 base, leaving 0 bases of the junction unmatched. The CDR3 totals 11 residues. The CDR3 here is CAWSGGGEQYF. CDR3 coding DNA: TGTGCCTGGAGTGGCGGGGGCGAGCAGTACTTC.

The V gene is TRBV6-2 or TRBV6-3, the J gene TRBJ2-1; TRBD2 matches 7 bases. V lost 5 bases and J lost 7; bases outside the gene matches: 11. The CDR3 is made up of 15 amino acids. In germline, CDR1 is MNHEY, CDR2 SVGEGT. CDR3 sequence (DNA): TGTGCCAGCAGTCCCATCGTGTGGGGGGGGAATGAGCAGTTCTTC. It yields the protein CASSPIVWGGNEQFF.

This clone was counted a few times. J is TRBJ1-2 and V is TRBV10-3, with 7 bases identical to TRBD1. J lost 2 bases, V lost 0 bases, and 6 bases had no gene match. Germline V CDR1 and CDR2: ENHRY, SYGVKD. The CDR3 runs to 16 residues. The CDR3 region is CAISESTSGGNYGYTF. In nucleotides, the CDR3 is TGTGCCATCAGTGAGTCGACGTCAGGGGGAAACTATGGCTACACCTTC.

This chain connects TRBV5-4 to TRBJ2-1; 11 nucleotides match TRBD2. This CDR3 contains 15 residues. From germline, CDR1 is SGHNT and CDR2 YYREEE (reference sequence). Trimming cost V 4 bases and J 5 bases; bases outside gene matches: 5. CDR3 DNA sequence: TGTGCCAGCAGCAGGGGACTAGCGGACAACAATGAGCAGTTCTTC. This translates into CASSRGLADNNEQFF.

This clone was picked up one time. CDR3 loop: CASSGQGAGTEAFF. The CDR3 DNA reads as TGTGCCAGCAGCGGACAGGGGGCCGGTACTGAAGCTTTCTTT. The chain uses TRBV7-2 and TRBJ1-1, with 11 bases aligning to TRBD1. V lost 5 bases to trimming and J lost 5 bases; unmatched junction nucleotides: 4. Germline V lookup: CDR1 SGHTA, CDR2 FQGNSA. This CDR3 has 14 amino acids. The full variable domain, rest sourced from reference TRBV7-2 and TRBJ1-1, is GAGVSQSPSNKVTEKGKDVELRCDPISGHTALYWYRQSLGQGLEFLIYFQGNSAPDKSGLPSDRFSAERTGGSVSTLTIQRTQQEDSAVYLCASSGQGAGTEAFFGQGTRLTVV.

The chain joins TRBV18 to TRBJ1-2; no clear D gene. Germline V CDR1 and CDR2: KGHSH, LQKENI. The V end was cut by 4 bases, the J end by 10 bases, with 25 bases between. The CDR3 consists of 16 residues. CDR3 in amino acids: CASSLKYKNLADDYTF. The CDR3 region has the DNA TGTGCCAGCTCACTCAAATATAAAAATCTTGCAGATGACTACACCTTC.

The V and J genes are TRBV3-1 (or the pseudogene TRBV3-2) and TRBJ2-6; 7 nucleotides align to TRBD2. CDR1 and CDR2 from the germline V gene are LGHDT and YNNKEL (reference sequence). V was clipped by 9 bases and J by 0 bases; unmatched bases: 8. There are 16 residues in the CDR3. CDR3 in amino acids: CASRGGVPSGANVLTF. The CDR3 coding sequence is TGTGCCAGTAGGGGAGGGGTTCCCTCTGGGGCCAACGTCCTGACTTTC.

This chain joins TRBV29-1 and TRBJ2-1; 14 bases map to TRBD2. This CDR3 spans 22 amino acids. Unmatched junction bases numbered 21, after V lost 4 bases and J lost 1 base. The germline V gene encodes CDR1 SQVTM and CDR2 ANQGSEA. The CDR3 loop reads CSVVLNTKTGTSGRGSYNEQFF. CDR3 DNA sequence: TGCAGCGTTGTACTGAACACTAAAACCGGGACTAGCGGGAGAGGATCCTACAATGAGCAGTTCTTC.

This clone was counted a few times. The V call is TRBV3-1 (or the pseudogene TRBV3-2), the J call TRBJ1-3, with TRBD1 identical over 7 bases. The ends lost 1 base at V and 0 bases at J; junction bases unmatched: 9. Germline loops: CDR1 LGHDT, CDR2 YNNKEL (reference sequence). CDR3 length: 18 amino acids. As DNA, the CDR3 is TGTGCCAGCAGCCAAGGGGGGACAGAGATCTACTCTGGAAACACCATATATTTT. It yields the protein CASSQGGTEIYSGNTIYF.

The rearrangement joins TRBV13 to TRBJ2-7, with 9 bases aligning to TRBD1. V lost 4 bases and J lost 0; bases outside the gene matches: 10. This CDR3 has 17 amino acids. The germline V gene encodes CDR1 PRHDT and CDR2 FYEKMQ (reference sequence). CDR3 in DNA: TGTGCCAGCAGCTCAATAACCGGGACAGGGAGCTCCTACGAGCAGTACTTC. Translated, it gives CASSSITGTGSSYEQYF.

This clone was detected once. The rearrangement links TRBV18 to TRBJ2-5; a possible D gene is TRBD2 (5 bases). The CDR3 consists of 14 residues. CDR1 is KGHSH, CDR2 LQKENI, per germline. V dropped 0 bases and J dropped 5 bases, with 10 bases sitting between them. The CDR3 here is CASSPPEDRETQYF. The CDR3 nucleotides are TGTGCCAGCTCACCACCGGAGGATCGGGAGACCCAGTACTTC.

This chain uses TRBV2 with TRBJ2-7; D is uncertain. The V end was cut by 5 bases, the J end by 2 bases, with 13 bases between. CDR1 is SNHLY and CDR2 is FYNNEI in the germline V gene. The CDR3 loop spans 14 amino acids. Here the CDR3 reads CASSSLGKTYEQYF. CDR3 nucleotides: TGTGCCAGCAGTAGTTTGGGCAAAACCTACGAGCAGTACTTC.

The count of this clone is one. J is TRBJ2-7 and V is TRBV29-1; the D gene is possibly TRBD1 (6 bases). CDR1 and CDR2 from the germline V gene are SQVTM and ANQGSEA. With 6 bases removed from V and 5 bases from J, the gap between germline ends came to 20 bases. The CDR3 is 14 amino acids. The CDR3 protein is CSVRYLGAGDEQYF. The CDR3 DNA follows: TGCAGCGTGAGATATTTGGGGGCCGGGGACGAGCAGTACTTC.

The chain recombines TRBV3-1 (or the pseudogene TRBV3-2) with TRBJ1-2, with D possibly matching TRBD1 (6 bases). CDR3 length equals 14 residues. Between the trimmed V and J ends, which lost 4 bases and 2 bases, there was a span of 11 bases. Germline CDR1 LGHDT, CDR2 YNNKEL (reference sequence). CDR3 protein: CASSPRTENYGYTF. The CDR3 nucleotides are TGTGCCAGCAGCCCCCGGACAGAAAACTATGGCTACACCTTC.

This clone showed up just once. V and J are TRBV3-1 (or the pseudogene TRBV3-2) and TRBJ2-3, with 9 positions matching TRBD2. The CDR3 is 18 residues long. CDR1 LGHDT and CDR2 YNNKEL come from the germline V gene (reference sequence). The ends lost 0 bases at V and 1 base at J; junction bases unmatched: 8. The CDR3, as DNA: TGTGCCAGCAGCCAAGATTTTGTCCGCGGGAGGGGCACAGATACGCAGTATTTT. This translates into CASSQDFVRGRGTDTQYF.

J is TRBJ2-7 and V is TRBV4-2; 12 bases fit TRBD2. The trim removed 0 bases at V and 6 bases at J, leaving 24 bases unmatched. The CDR3 sequence is 22 residues long. Germline V gene data show CDR1 as LGHNA and CDR2 as YNFKEQ. The CDR3: CASSQDGRGLAGPWVGMGEQYF. As DNA, the CDR3 is TGTGCCAGCAGCCAAGATGGGCGGGGACTAGCGGGCCCCTGGGTAGGAATGGGCGAGCAGTACTTC.

The chain recombines TRBV6-5 with TRBJ2-7, with 7 bases identical to TRBD1. V dropped 7 bases and J dropped 2; count of bases not matched to a gene: 5. The CDR3 contains 13 residues. From germline, CDR1 is MNHEY and CDR2 SVGAGI. CDR3 residues: CASNPGGAYEQYF. In DNA form, the CDR3 reads TGTGCCAGCAACCCAGGGGGAGCCTACGAGCAGTACTTC.

The V gene is TRBV5-4, the J gene TRBJ2-3; 11 nucleotides align to TRBD1. J was trimmed by 2 bases and V by 4 bases; bases with no gene match: 6. The germline gives CDR1 SGHNT, CDR2 YYREEE (reference sequence). The CDR3 sequence is 16 residues long. The CDR3 region has the DNA TGTGCCAGCAGCCTATCAGGACAGGGGGCCACAGATACGCAGTATTTT. It yields the protein CASSLSGQGATDTQYF.

The chain joins TRBV19 to TRBJ2-7, with D perhaps matching TRBD1 (5 bases). Between the trimmed V and J ends, which lost 5 bases and 3 bases, there was a span of 11 bases. There are 13 residues in the CDR3. Germline CDR1 and CDR2: LNHDA and SQIVND (reference sequence). CDR3 bases: TGTGCCAGTAGTGCTCAGGGCTTCTACGAGCAGTACTTC. Translated, it gives CASSAQGFYEQYF.

This clone was counted a few times. This chain connects TRBV14 to TRBJ2-7, with D possibly being TRBD2 (5 bases). CDR1 is SGHDN and CDR2 is FVKESK in the germline V gene. Trimming cost V 4 bases and J 0 bases, with 7 bases left between them. The CDR3 is 13 amino acids. CDR3 amino acids: CASSRESSYEQYF. The CDR3 DNA reads as TGTGCCAGCAGCCGGGAGAGCTCCTACGAGCAGTACTTC.